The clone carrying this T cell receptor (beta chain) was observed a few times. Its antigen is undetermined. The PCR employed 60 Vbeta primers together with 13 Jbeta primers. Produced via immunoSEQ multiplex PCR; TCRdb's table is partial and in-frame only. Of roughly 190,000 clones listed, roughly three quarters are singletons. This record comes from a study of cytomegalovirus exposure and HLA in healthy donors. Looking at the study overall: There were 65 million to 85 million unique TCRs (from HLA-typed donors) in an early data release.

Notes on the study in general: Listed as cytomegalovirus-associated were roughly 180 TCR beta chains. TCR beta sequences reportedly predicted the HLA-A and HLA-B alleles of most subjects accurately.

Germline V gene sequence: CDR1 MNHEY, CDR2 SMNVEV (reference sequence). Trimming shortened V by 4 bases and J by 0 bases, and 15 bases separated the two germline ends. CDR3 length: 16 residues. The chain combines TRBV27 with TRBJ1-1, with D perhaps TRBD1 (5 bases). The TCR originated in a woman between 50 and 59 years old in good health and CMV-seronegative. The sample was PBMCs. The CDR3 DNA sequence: TGTGCCAGCAGTTACGCCGGGAGGGGCATGAACACTGAAGCTTTCTTT. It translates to CASSYAGRGMNTEAFF.